The following is a T cell receptor beta chain sequence with its context. These data belong to a study of blood T cell repertoires in COVID-19. The germline V gene has CDR1 LGHDT and CDR2 YNNKEL (reference sequence). CDR3 length: 15 amino acids. V was shortened by 4 bases and J by 6 bases, with 16 bases between the two germline ends. TCRdb's table, derived via immunoSEQ multiplex PCR, lists solely in-frame clones and lacks some. The profile shows 64,000 or so clones, roughly 90% of them singletons. This chain connects TRBV3-1 (or the pseudogene TRBV3-2) to TRBJ2-4, with D possibly matching TRBD2 (6 bases). The specimen was peripheral blood. The sequence came from a human donor in a cohort sampled during active COVID-19. The chain's CDR3 is CASSPLGVAVNIQYF. DNA of the CDR3: TGTGCCAGCAGCCCCCTTGGGGTAGCGGTAAACATTCAGTACTTC.